The 24 T cell receptor beta chains given below trace back to one sample, sequenced in a study of OX40 agonist ivuxolimab in advanced cancers. Clones were read by immunoSEQ multiplex PCR, and TCRdb kept only the in-frame ones, dropping some. The sample contains 40,000 to 55,000 clones, about 90% of which appear only once. This specimen consisted of CD4+ or CD8+ T cells sorted from blood, obtained in a trial of the OX40 agonist ivuxolimab. The source is an adult with an advanced solid tumor such as melanoma, head and neck, liver or kidney cancer.

The chain recombines TRBV27 with TRBJ1-4; 11 bases fit TRBD1. The length of the CDR3 is 17 residues. Germline loops: CDR1 MNHEY, CDR2 SMNVEV (reference sequence). V lost 5 bases, J lost 4 bases, and 9 bases stayed unmatched. In DNA, the CDR3 is TGTGCCAGCAGTCCGGGACAGGGGGGCTACCTTAATGAAAAACTGTTTTTT. As protein: CASSPGQGGYLNEKLFF.

V and J are TRBV27 and TRBJ1-2, with D maybe TRBD1 (5 bases). The CDR3 covers 17 residues. Looked up from germline, CDR1 is MNHEY and CDR2 is SMNVEV (reference sequence). Trimming took 2 bases from V and 3 from J, leaving 19 bases between them. The CDR3 loop reads CASSLRVQGASYYGYTF. CDR3 bases: TGTGCCAGCAGTTTACGTGTCCAGGGCGCCAGCTACTATGGCTACACCTTC.

J is TRBJ2-1 and V is TRBV28, with 11 nucleotides matching TRBD2. The CDR3 is 16 amino acids. Germline trimming cut 3 bases from V and 5 bases from J; bases unmatched to any gene: 6. Per germline, CDR1 MDHEN and CDR2 SYDVKM. The DNA for the CDR3 is TGTGCCAGCAGTTTCCCGACTAGCGGGAAGGACAATGAGCAGTTCTTC. This gives the protein CASSFPTSGKDNEQFF.

The rearrangement joins TRBV9 to TRBJ2-5; D possibly uses TRBD1 or TRBD2 (5 bases each). The CDR3 is made up of 14 amino acids. In germline, CDR1 is SGDLS, CDR2 YYNGEE. Trimming removed 4 bases at V and 11 bases at J, with 21 bases between. CDR3 residues: CASSMGTGSTRQYF. The CDR3 DNA reads as TGTGCCAGCAGCATGGGGACGGGCTCTACGAGGCAGTACTTC. Filled out from reference TRBV9 and TRBJ2-5, the complete variable domain reads DSGVTQTPKHLITATGQRVTLRCSPRSGDLSVYWYQQSLDQGLQFLIQYYNGEERAKGNILERFSAQQFPDLHSELNLSSLELGDSALYFCASSMGTGSTRQYFGPGTRLLVL.

The genes are TRBV28 and TRBJ1-1, with D possibly matching TRBD1 (5 bases). Between the trimmed V and J ends, which lost 1 base and 5 bases, there was a span of 11 bases. The CDR3 loop spans 14 amino acids. Germline V gene lookup returns CDR1 MDHEN and CDR2 SYDVKM. The CDR3 sequence: CASSLLGVRTEAFF. The CDR3 coding sequence is TGTGCCAGCAGTTTATTGGGGGTTCGGACTGAAGCTTTCTTT.

The J gene is TRBJ2-7, the V gene TRBV6-5; TRBD2 matches 12 bases. CDR1 and CDR2 (germline): MNHEY, SVGAGI. The V segment lost 5 bases and the J segment 7 bases; nucleotides outside the gene matches: 9. This CDR3 spans 15 amino acids. The CDR3 here is CASSNWTSGIGEQYF. CDR3 nucleotides: TGTGCCAGCAGTAACTGGACTAGCGGGATCGGGGAGCAGTACTTC.

The chain carries TRBV11-3 and TRBJ2-7; a possible D gene is TRBD2 (5 bases). CDR1 and CDR2 (germline): SGHNT, YENEEA. There are 15 residues in the CDR3. V lost 5 bases and J lost 6, with 20 bases in between. The DNA for the CDR3 is TGTGCCAGCAGCCAAAGCTGGGCCGGGGTGGGCGAGCAGTACTTC. Its protein is CASSQSWAGVGEQYF.

This chain uses TRBV28 with TRBJ1-1, with D tentatively TRBD1 (5 bases). This CDR3 comprises 15 residues. Germline CDR1 MDHEN, CDR2 SYDVKM. V lost 8 bases to trimming and J lost 1 base, with 17 bases between them. Here the CDR3 reads CASQPWGRGNTEAFF. The CDR3 DNA reads TGTGCCAGCCAACCGTGGGGTAGGGGGAACACTGAAGCTTTCTTT. Supplemented by reference TRBV28 and TRBJ1-1, the full variable domain reads DVKVTQSSRYLVKRTGEKVFLECVQDMDHENMFWYRQDPGLGLRLIYFSYDVKMKEKGDIPEGYSVSREKKERFSLILESASTNQTSMYLCASQPWGRGNTEAFFGQGTRLTVV.

This clone was counted only a few times. The rearrangement joins TRBV6-5 to TRBJ2-5, with 8 positions matching TRBD2. The CDR3 totals 16 residues. Germline V lookup: CDR1 MNHEY, CDR2 SVGAGI. V shed 0 bases and J 0 bases; nucleotides not matched to a gene: 3. In DNA form, the CDR3 reads TGTGCCAGCAGTTACTCTGCTAGCGGGTACCAAGAGACCCAGTACTTC. It is translated as CASSYSASGYQETQYF.

This sequence joins TRBV29-1 and TRBJ2-1; tentative D call: TRBD2 (6 bases). This CDR3 is 13 amino acids long. Trimming removed 8 bases from V and 7 bases from J, with 18 bases in between. Germline CDR1 and CDR2: SQVTM and ANQGSEA. This CDR3 reads CSTTPDYWNEQFF. For the CDR3, the DNA is TGCAGCACTACCCCGGACTATTGGAATGAGCAGTTCTTC.

The chain carries TRBV27 and TRBJ1-5; D unclear. CDR1 is MNHEY, CDR2 SMNVEV, per germline (reference sequence). V lost 0 bases, J lost 5 bases, and 8 bases lay in between. The CDR3 has 14 residues. CDR3 in amino acids: CASSLSAGDQPQHF. CDR3 in DNA: TGTGCCAGCAGTTTATCGGCCGGAGATCAGCCCCAGCATTTT.

The gene calls are TRBV5-1 and TRBJ2-7; no reliable D call. The CDR3 loop spans 13 amino acids. CDR1 SGHRS and CDR2 YFSETQ come from the germline V gene. V lost 7 bases to trimming and J lost 6 bases, with 17 bases between them. The CDR3 sequence: CASRSAIPGEQYF. DNA of the CDR3: TGCGCCAGCCGATCCGCGATCCCGGGCGAGCAGTACTTC. Full variable domain (missing parts from reference TRBV5-1 and TRBJ2-7): KAGVTQTPRYLIKTRGQQVTLSCSPISGHRSVSWYQQTPGQGLQFLFEYFSETQRNKGNFPGRFSGRQFSNSRSEMNVSTLELGDSALYLCASRSAIPGEQYFGPGTRLTVT.

The CDR3 reads CASSQAHGGSAYEQYF. CDR3 nucleotide sequence: TGCGCCAGCAGCCAAGCACACGGCGGGAGCGCTTACGAGCAGTACTTC. The V and J genes are TRBV4-1 and TRBJ2-7; 7 bases map to TRBD2. The CDR3 has 16 residues. The V gene's germline CDR1 is MGHRA and CDR2 YSYEKL. With V trimmed by 1 base and J by 4 bases, 10 bases remained unmatched.

The chain links TRBV30 to TRBJ2-1; no clear D. The CDR3 has 12 amino acids. The germline V gene encodes CDR1 GTSNPN and CDR2 SVGIG (reference sequence). The V end was cut by 0 bases, the J end by 7 bases, with 7 bases between. CDR3 sequence reads: CAWSVRGNEQFF. The CDR3 nucleotides are TGTGCCTGGAGTGTACGTGGAAATGAGCAGTTCTTC. Based on the CDR3 plus reference TRBV30 and TRBJ2-1, the full variable domain is SQTIHQWPATLVQPVGSPLSLECTVEGTSNPNLYWYRQAAGRGLQLLFYSVGIGQISSEVPQNLSASRPQDRQFILSSKKLLLSDSGFYLCAWSVRGNEQFFGPGTRLTVL.

The V and J genes are TRBV7-2 and TRBJ2-3, with 8 positions matching TRBD2. V gave up 5 bases and J gave up 6 bases; unmatched junction bases: 13. From germline, CDR1 is SGHTA and CDR2 FQGNSA. This CDR3 region has 16 residues. The CDR3: CASSPLAGGALDTQYF. The CDR3 DNA reads TGTGCCAGCAGCCCGCTAGCGGGTGGGGCCTTGGATACGCAGTATTTT. Looking up the rest from reference TRBV7-2 and TRBJ2-3 gives the full variable domain: GAGVSQSPSNKVTEKGKDVELRCDPISGHTALYWYRQSLGQGLEFLIYFQGNSAPDKSGLPSDRFSAERTGGSVSTLTIQRTQQEDSAVYLCASSPLAGGALDTQYFGPGTRLTVL.

The chain employs TRBV5-4 and TRBJ2-7; the match to TRBD1 covers 7 bases. With V trimmed by 2 bases and J by 0 bases, 8 bases remained unmatched. This CDR3 is built from 16 residues. Germline V gene data show CDR1 as SGHNT and CDR2 as YYREEE (reference sequence). For the CDR3, the DNA is TGTGCCAGCAGCTTACGGGACAGCCCTTTCTCCTACGAGCAGTACTTC. Translating gives CASSLRDSPFSYEQYF.

This sequence joins TRBV6-5 and TRBJ2-5; D uncertain. The V end lost 2 bases, the J end lost 4 bases, and 8 bases lay between the germline ends. This CDR3 has 13 residues. Per the germline V gene, CDR1 is MNHEY and CDR2 is SVGAGI. In DNA form, the CDR3 reads TGTGCCAGCAGTTACCGGCTTTTAGAGACCCAGTACTTC. This codes for CASSYRLLETQYF.

V gene TRBV30 combines with J gene TRBJ2-2; unclear D gene. This CDR3 has 13 residues. Trimming took off 1 base at V and 6 bases at J, with 9 bases between the two ends. Looked up from germline, CDR1 is GTSNPN and CDR2 is SVGIG (reference sequence). CDR3 residues: CAWSGRVAGELFF. CDR3 in DNA: TGTGCCTGGAGTGGGAGAGTTGCCGGGGAGCTGTTTTTT.

This chain connects TRBV2 to TRBJ2-1; no definite D call. The CDR3 runs to 14 residues. V lost 10 bases and J 6 bases, leaving 19 bases between the germline ends. CDR1 is SNHLY, CDR2 FYNNEI, per germline. Here the CDR3 DNA reads TGTGCCACCTTTGAAGGAACTTCCGCCAATGAGCAGTTCTTC. It is translated as CATFEGTSANEQFF.

The chain uses TRBV9 and TRBJ2-7; maybe TRBD1 (5 bases). The V end was cut by 2 bases, the J end by 7 bases, with 16 bases between. CDR1 and CDR2 from the germline V gene are SGDLS and YYNGEE. This CDR3 spans 14 amino acids. The CDR3 DNA reads TGTGCCAGCAGCGTGGGTCTAGGGGCCGGGGAGCAGTACTTC. It is translated as CASSVGLGAGEQYF.

The rearrangement links TRBV29-1 to TRBJ2-7, with D uncertain. This CDR3 is built from 14 residues. The ends were cut back, 6 bases at V and 0 bases at J, with 15 bases in the middle. The V gene's germline CDR1 is SQVTM and CDR2 ANQGSEA. In nucleotides, the CDR3 is TGCAGCGTCATATCTGCGGAGAGCTCCTACGAGCAGTACTTC. Translation: CSVISAESSYEQYF.

The rearrangement links TRBV29-1 to TRBJ2-5, with 10 bases matching TRBD2. After removal of 3 bases from V and 4 bases from J, the junction contained 8 bases not matched to a gene. CDR3 length: 15 amino acids. From germline, CDR1 is SQVTM and CDR2 ANQGSEA. The DNA for the CDR3 is TGCAGCGTTGATGGGCTAGCGGGAGATAGAGAGACCCAGTACTTC. Translated, it gives CSVDGLAGDRETQYF.

The rearrangement joins TRBV5-4 to TRBJ2-1; 8 positions match TRBD1. Losses at the gene ends were 4 bases for V and 6 bases for J; bases not matched to a gene: 6. This CDR3 region has 14 residues. From germline, CDR1 is SGHNT and CDR2 YYREEE (reference sequence). The chain's CDR3 is CASSPRTGINEQFF. CDR3 in DNA: TGTGCCAGCAGCCCTCGGACAGGGATCAATGAGCAGTTCTTC.

The chain has TRBV7-9 and TRBJ2-4, with D tentatively TRBD2 (5 bases). The V and J ends lost 0 bases and 0 bases respectively, with 12 bases between them. This CDR3 is 17 amino acids long. Germline CDR1 and CDR2: SEHNR and FQNEAQ (reference sequence). CDR3 sequence (DNA): TGTGCCAGCAGCTTAGCGCCCGGGATCTTAGCCAAAAACATTCAGTACTTC. Residues: CASSLAPGILAKNIQYF.